A single sample is the source of the 20 T cell receptor beta chains below, sequenced in a study of T cells in Graves' hyperthyroidism and ophthalmopathy. The investigators amplified TCR beta CDR3 regions from RNA transcripts. Initially, a first-round RT-PCR of the TCR CDR3 employed the HTBI primer set. TCRdb reprocessed the multiplex PCR reads via MiXCR and lists one record per CDR3 protein. Here the sample spans about 720,000 distinct CDR3 sequences, around a sixth being singletons. Source material: blood. The receptors stem from a woman aged 50 to 60 with Graves' hyperthyroidism that later progressed to Graves' ophthalmopathy.

The chain employs TRBV27 and TRBJ1-3; D remains ambiguous. Germline CDR1 is MNHEY and CDR2 is SMNVEV (reference sequence). V lost 6 bases and J lost 3, with 18 bases in between. The CDR3 is 16 amino acids. CDR3 sequence: CASRQPWGTYGNTIYF. The CDR3 DNA sequence: TGTGCCAGCAGACAACCGTGGGGAACATATGGAAACACCATATATTTT.

The chain employs TRBV9 and TRBJ2-2, with D unclear. The CDR3 is 16 amino acids. V was cut by 0 bases and J by 0 bases, with 9 bases left in between. Germline values: CDR1 SGDLS, CDR2 YYNGEE. The CDR3 sequence is CASSVGGVPNTGELFF. DNA of the CDR3: TGTGCCAGCAGCGTAGGTGGAGTTCCGAACACCGGGGAGCTGTTTTTT.

This clonotype appeared a few times. The chain is built from TRBV20-1 and TRBJ2-2, with TRBD1 identical over 7 bases. Trimming removed 8 bases from V and 3 bases from J; junction bases left unmatched: 6. In germline, CDR1 is DFQATT, CDR2 SNEGSKA (reference sequence). CDR3 size: 13 residues. CDR3 region: CSQRDSHTGELFF. The CDR3 nucleotides read TGCAGTCAAAGGGACAGTCACACCGGGGAGCTGTTTTTT.

The chain recombines TRBV18 with TRBJ1-4; D not certain. This CDR3 is built from 13 residues. Germline assignment: CDR1 KGHSH and CDR2 LQKENI. Between the trimmed V and J ends, which lost 2 bases and 8 bases, there was a span of 9 bases. The CDR3 coding sequence is TGTGCCAGCTCACCAGGCCTTGGGGAAAAACTGTTTTTT. It yields the protein CASSPGLGEKLFF.

This clonotype was found many times. This sequence joins TRBV15 and TRBJ2-7; D remains unclear. The germline V gene encodes CDR1 LNHNV and CDR2 YYDKDF (reference sequence). V was trimmed by 4 bases and J by 7 bases, leaving 14 bases between them. This CDR3 is 13 amino acids long. The CDR3: CATSTSPKQEQYF. DNA of the CDR3: TGTGCCACCAGCACATCGCCCAAACAAGAGCAGTACTTC.

This clonotype was seen many times. The rearrangement joins TRBV11-3 to TRBJ2-1, with TRBD1 matching 12 bases. The junction had 4 bases not matched to a gene; V was cut back by 4 bases and J by 9 bases. Germline-derived CDR1 and CDR2 are SGHNT and YENEEA. The CDR3 is 14 amino acids. CDR3 sequence (DNA): TGTGCCAGCAGCTCCGGGACAGGGGGCTTTGAGCAGTTCTTC. This gives the protein CASSSGTGGFEQFF.

This clonotype has a count of ten or more. This chain uses TRBV6-1 with TRBJ1-5, with 8 bases that match TRBD1. The V gene's germline CDR1 is MNHNS and CDR2 SASEGT. This CDR3 spans 15 amino acids. With V trimmed by 6 bases and J by 4 bases, 8 bases remained unmatched. CDR3 sequence reads: CASRNMGQVNQPQHF. CDR3 nucleotides: TGTGCCAGCAGGAACATGGGACAGGTAAATCAGCCCCAGCATTTT.

This sequence joins TRBV4-1 and TRBJ2-7; D may match TRBD1 or TRBD2 (5 bases each). The CDR3 extends over 15 amino acids. V dropped 0 bases and J dropped 3 bases, with 12 bases sitting between them. Germline lookup yields CDR1 MGHRA and CDR2 YSYEKL. The CDR3 reads CASSQEGDGGYEQYF. As DNA, the CDR3 is TGCGCCAGCAGCCAAGAGGGGGACGGTGGCTACGAGCAGTACTTC.

The sample holds many counts of this clonotype. The chain employs TRBV20-1 and TRBJ2-1, with 8 bases that match TRBD2. Unmatched junction bases numbered 7, after V lost 6 bases and J lost 3 bases. The CDR3 extends over 14 amino acids. The germline V gene has CDR1 DFQATT and CDR2 SNEGSKA (reference sequence). The CDR3: CSALRGGIYNEQFF. The DNA of the CDR3 is TGCAGTGCCCTTCGGGGGGGGATCTACAATGAGCAGTTCTTC.

The CDR3 nucleotides read TGTGCCAGCAGCACGGGACTAGCGGGGGTCAATGAGCAGTTCTTC. It yields the protein CASSTGLAGVNEQFF. The chain carries TRBV7-8 and TRBJ2-1; TRBD2 matches 14 bases. CDR1 and CDR2 from the germline V gene are SGHVS and FQNEAQ. The CDR3 contains 15 residues. Losses at the gene ends were 5 bases for V and 6 bases for J; bases not matched to a gene: 3.

This sequence joins TRBV20-1 and TRBJ2-7; tentative D call: TRBD2 (5 bases). V lost 3 bases to trimming and J lost 3 bases, with 18 bases between them. CDR1 and CDR2 from the germline V gene are DFQATT and SNEGSKA (reference sequence). The CDR3 has 15 amino acids. The CDR3: CSASASGYLGYEQYF. CDR3 bases: TGCAGTGCTAGCGCATCGGGGTACCTCGGCTACGAGCAGTACTTC.

Ten or more counts support this clonotype. V usage is TRBV5-1 and J usage is TRBJ2-7; D uncertain. Trimming cost V 4 bases and J 1 base, with 15 bases left between them. CDR3 size: 15 residues. Germline assignment: CDR1 SGHRS and CDR2 YFSETQ. The CDR3 region is CASSPTTQPSYEQYF. For the CDR3, the DNA is TGCGCCAGCAGCCCGACAACCCAGCCTTCCTACGAGCAGTACTTC.

The sample holds a few counts of this clonotype. This chain joins TRBV6-1 and TRBJ1-2; D is possibly TRBD1 (6 bases). Germline V gene sequence: CDR1 MNHNS, CDR2 SASEGT. CDR3 size: 18 residues. Trimming took off 1 base at V and 6 bases at J, with 24 bases between the two ends. Written as DNA, the CDR3 is TGTGCCAGCAGTGAAGGGCGGGGGGGGCGAGTCCAGTTTGATGGCTACACCTTC. It encodes CASSEGRGGRVQFDGYTF.

This clonotype was seen at least ten times. The genes are TRBV30 and TRBJ1-5; D is undetermined. V was cut by 2 bases and J by 2 bases, with 10 bases left in between. CDR3 length: 14 residues. From germline, CDR1 is GTSNPN and CDR2 SVGIG (reference sequence). CDR3 protein: CAWSLPWGNQPQHF. The CDR3 DNA follows: TGTGCCTGGAGTCTTCCCTGGGGCAATCAGCCCCAGCATTTT.

The chain joins TRBV7-9 to TRBJ2-5; D gene unclear. Germline V gene lookup returns CDR1 SEHNR and CDR2 FQNEAQ (reference sequence). V was pared by 7 bases and J by 5 bases, with 8 bases between. The CDR3 spans 11 residues. The CDR3 loop is CASIRSETQYF. CDR3 DNA sequence: TGTGCCAGCATCCGGAGTGAGACCCAGTACTTC.

The chain recombines TRBV20-1 with TRBJ1-6, with D tentatively TRBD1 (6 bases). V was trimmed by 6 bases and J by 0 bases, leaving 18 bases between them. The CDR3 has 17 residues. Germline values: CDR1 DFQATT, CDR2 SNEGSKA (reference sequence). CDR3 DNA sequence: TGCAGTGCCCTAACCGACAGGCCGAGCTCCTATAATTCACCCCTCCACTTT. Translation: CSALTDRPSSYNSPLHF.

The table lists this clonotype with many counts. The V gene is TRBV19, the J gene TRBJ1-1, with no clear D. The CDR3 has 16 amino acids. Germline lookup yields CDR1 LNHDA and CDR2 SQIVND (reference sequence). The ends were cut back, 3 bases at V and 0 bases at J, with 14 bases in the middle. The CDR3 is CASSMGAVVMNTEAFF. DNA for the CDR3: TGTGCCAGTAGTATGGGCGCAGTGGTCATGAACACTGAAGCTTTCTTT. The whole variable domain, filled in from reference TRBV19 and TRBJ1-1, reads DGGITQSPKYLFRKEGQNVTLSCEQNLNHDAMYWYRQDPGQGLRLIYYSQIVNDFQKGDIAEGYSVSREKKESFPLTVTSAQKNPTAFYLCASSMGAVVMNTEAFFGQGTRLTVV.

This clonotype was counted at least ten times. The chain links TRBV2 to TRBJ2-3; unclear D gene. This CDR3 is built from 12 residues. The germline V gene encodes CDR1 SNHLY and CDR2 FYNNEI. V was trimmed by 5 bases and J by 6 bases, leaving 9 bases between them. CDR3 residues: CASSPNGDTQYF. The CDR3 DNA follows: TGTGCCAGCAGTCCGAATGGGGATACGCAGTATTTT.

This clonotype was seen many times. V usage is TRBV18 and J usage is TRBJ2-3; D is unclear. Trimming left V 7 bases short and J 1 base short, with 6 bases between. This CDR3 comprises 12 residues. Germline-derived CDR1 and CDR2 are KGHSH and LQKENI. The CDR3 bases are TGTGCCAGCTACACAGGCACAGATACGCAGTATTTT. It yields the protein CASYTGTDTQYF.

This clonotype was observed at least ten times. V usage is TRBV11-3 and J usage is TRBJ2-1; D gene uncertain. The CDR3 loop spans 14 amino acids. The V gene lost 5 bases and the J gene lost 5 bases, with 13 bases spanning the gap. Per the germline V gene, CDR1 is SGHNT and CDR2 is YENEEA. CDR3 nucleotides: TGTGCCAGCAGCCCAACCGGGTCGGACAATGAGCAGTTCTTC. Translating gives CASSPTGSDNEQFF.